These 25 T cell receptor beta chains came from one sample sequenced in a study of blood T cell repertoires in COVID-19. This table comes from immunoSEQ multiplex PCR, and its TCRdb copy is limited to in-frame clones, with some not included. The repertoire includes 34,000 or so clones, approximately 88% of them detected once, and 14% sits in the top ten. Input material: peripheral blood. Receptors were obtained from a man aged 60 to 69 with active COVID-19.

The chain's CDR3 is CASSYNGNTYEQYF. The CDR3 nucleotides are TGCGCCAGCAGCTATAACGGGAACACCTACGAGCAGTACTTC. V is TRBV5-1 and J is TRBJ2-7; tentative D call: TRBD2 (5 bases). Germline CDR1 SGHRS, CDR2 YFSETQ. Trimming shortened V by 3 bases and J by 2 bases, and 12 bases separated the two germline ends. The CDR3 is 14 amino acids.

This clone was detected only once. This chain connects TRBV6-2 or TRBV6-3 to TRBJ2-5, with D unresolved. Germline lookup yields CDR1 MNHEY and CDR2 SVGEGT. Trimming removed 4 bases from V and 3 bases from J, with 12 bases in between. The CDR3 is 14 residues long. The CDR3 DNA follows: TGTGCCAGCAGTTTCTTATCTACTAAAGAGACCCAGTACTTC. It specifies CASSFLSTKETQYF.

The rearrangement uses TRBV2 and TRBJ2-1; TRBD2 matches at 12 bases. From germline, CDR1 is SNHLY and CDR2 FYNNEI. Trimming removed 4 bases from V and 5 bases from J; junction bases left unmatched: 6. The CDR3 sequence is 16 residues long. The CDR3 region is CASSVPLAGGDNEQFF. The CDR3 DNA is TGTGCCAGCAGTGTCCCACTAGCGGGAGGAGACAATGAGCAGTTCTTC.

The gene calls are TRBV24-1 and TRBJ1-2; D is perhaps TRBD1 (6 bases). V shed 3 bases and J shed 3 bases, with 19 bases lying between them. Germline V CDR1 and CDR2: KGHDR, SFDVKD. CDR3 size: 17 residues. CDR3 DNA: TGTGCCACCAGTGATAGCGGGGCAGGGGACTTTTACTATGGCTACACCTTC. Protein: CATSDSGAGDFYYGYTF.

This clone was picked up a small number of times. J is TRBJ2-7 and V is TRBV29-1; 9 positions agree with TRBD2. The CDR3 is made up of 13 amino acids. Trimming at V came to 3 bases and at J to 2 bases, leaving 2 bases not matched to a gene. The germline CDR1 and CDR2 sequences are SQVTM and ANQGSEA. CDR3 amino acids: CSVELAGTYEQYF. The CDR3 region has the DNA TGCAGCGTTGAGCTAGCGGGGACCTACGAGCAGTACTTC.

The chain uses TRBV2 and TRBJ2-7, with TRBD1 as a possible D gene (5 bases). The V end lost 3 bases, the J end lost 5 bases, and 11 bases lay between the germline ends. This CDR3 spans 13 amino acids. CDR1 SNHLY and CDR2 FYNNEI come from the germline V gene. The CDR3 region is CASSDLFRDEQYF. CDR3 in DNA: TGTGCCAGCAGTGACCTTTTCAGGGACGAGCAGTACTTC.

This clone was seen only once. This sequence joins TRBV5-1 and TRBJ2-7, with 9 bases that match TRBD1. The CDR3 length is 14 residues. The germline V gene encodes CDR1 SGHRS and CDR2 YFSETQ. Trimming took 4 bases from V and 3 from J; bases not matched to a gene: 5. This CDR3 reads CASSRQGGNYEQYF. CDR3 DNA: TGCGCCAGCAGCCGACAGGGGGGAAACTACGAGCAGTACTTC. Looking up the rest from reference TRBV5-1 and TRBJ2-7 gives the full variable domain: KAGVTQTPRYLIKTRGQQVTLSCSPISGHRSVSWYQQTPGQGLQFLFEYFSETQRNKGNFPGRFSGRQFSNSRSEMNVSTLELGDSALYLCASSRQGGNYEQYFGPGTRLTVT.

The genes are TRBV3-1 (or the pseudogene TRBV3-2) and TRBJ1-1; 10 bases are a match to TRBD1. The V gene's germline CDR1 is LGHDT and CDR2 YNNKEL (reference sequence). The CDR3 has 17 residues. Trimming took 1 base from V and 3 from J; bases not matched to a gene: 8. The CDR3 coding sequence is TGTGCCAGCAGCCAAGTGACAGGGGGCTGGCGGTACACTGAAGCTTTCTTT. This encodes CASSQVTGGWRYTEAFF.

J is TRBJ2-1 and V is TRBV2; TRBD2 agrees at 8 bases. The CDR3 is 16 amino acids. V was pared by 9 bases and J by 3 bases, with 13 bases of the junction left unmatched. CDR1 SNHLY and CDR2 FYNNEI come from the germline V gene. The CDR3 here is CASNPLASGRYNEQFF. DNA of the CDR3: TGTGCCAGTAACCCACTCGCTAGCGGGCGCTACAATGAGCAGTTCTTC.

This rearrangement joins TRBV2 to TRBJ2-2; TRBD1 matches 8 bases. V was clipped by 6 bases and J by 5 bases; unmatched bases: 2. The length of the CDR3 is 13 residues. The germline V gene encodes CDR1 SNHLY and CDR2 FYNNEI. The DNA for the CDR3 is TGTGCCAGCAGGGGACAGGCTACCGGGGAGCTGTTTTTT. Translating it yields CASRGQATGELFF.

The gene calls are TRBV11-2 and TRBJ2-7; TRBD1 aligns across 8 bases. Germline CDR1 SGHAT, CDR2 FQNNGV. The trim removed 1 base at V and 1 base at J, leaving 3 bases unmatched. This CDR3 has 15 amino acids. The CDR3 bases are TGTGCCAGCAGCTTAGTCGGGACAGGTTCCTACGAGCAGTACTTC. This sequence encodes CASSLVGTGSYEQYF. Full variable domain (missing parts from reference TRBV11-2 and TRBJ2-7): EAGVAQSPRYKIIEKRQSVAFWCNPISGHATLYWYQQILGQGPKLLIQFQNNGVVDDSQLPKDRFSAERLKGVDSTLKIQPAKLEDSAVYLCASSLVGTGSYEQYFGPGTRLTVT.

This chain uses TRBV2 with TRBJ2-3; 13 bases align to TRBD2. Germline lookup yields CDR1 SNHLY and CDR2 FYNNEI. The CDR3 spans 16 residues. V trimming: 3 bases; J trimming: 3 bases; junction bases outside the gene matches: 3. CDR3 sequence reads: CASSDGTSGKTDTQYF. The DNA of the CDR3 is TGTGCCAGCAGTGATGGGACTAGCGGGAAGACAGATACGCAGTATTTT.

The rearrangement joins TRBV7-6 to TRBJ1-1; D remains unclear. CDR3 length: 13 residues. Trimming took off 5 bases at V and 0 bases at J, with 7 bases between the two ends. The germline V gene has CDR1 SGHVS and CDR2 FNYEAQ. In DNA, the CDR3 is TGTGCCAGCAGCGCAGATTTGAACACTGAAGCTTTCTTT. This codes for CASSADLNTEAFF.

The CDR3 nucleotides read TGTGCCAGCAGTTACGGGACAGGGACTGAAGCTTTCTTT. It specifies CASSYGTGTEAFF. The J gene is TRBJ1-1, the V gene TRBV6-5; 9 nucleotides align to TRBD1. J lost 5 bases, V lost 2 bases, and 0 bases had no gene match. Germline V lookup: CDR1 MNHEY, CDR2 SVGAGI. The CDR3 length is 13 residues.

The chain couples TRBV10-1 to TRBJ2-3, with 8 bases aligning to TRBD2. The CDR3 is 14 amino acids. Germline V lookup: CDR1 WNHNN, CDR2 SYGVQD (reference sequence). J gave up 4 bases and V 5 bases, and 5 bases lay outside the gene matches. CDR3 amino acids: CASSQAGRADTQYF. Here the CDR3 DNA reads TGCGCCAGCAGTCAGGCCGGGAGGGCAGATACGCAGTATTTT.

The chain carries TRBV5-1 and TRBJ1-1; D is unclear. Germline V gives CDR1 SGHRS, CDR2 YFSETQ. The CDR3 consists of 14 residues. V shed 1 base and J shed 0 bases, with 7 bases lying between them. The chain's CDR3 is CASSLLTMNTEAFF. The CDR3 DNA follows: TGCGCCAGCAGCTTGTTGACTATGAACACTGAAGCTTTCTTT.

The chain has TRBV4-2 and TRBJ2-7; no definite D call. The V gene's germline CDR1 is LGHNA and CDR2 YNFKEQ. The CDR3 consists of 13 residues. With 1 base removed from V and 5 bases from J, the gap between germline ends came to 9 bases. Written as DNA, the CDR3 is TGTGCCAGCAGCCAAGGGCAACCGCACGAGCAGTACTTC. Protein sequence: CASSQGQPHEQYF.

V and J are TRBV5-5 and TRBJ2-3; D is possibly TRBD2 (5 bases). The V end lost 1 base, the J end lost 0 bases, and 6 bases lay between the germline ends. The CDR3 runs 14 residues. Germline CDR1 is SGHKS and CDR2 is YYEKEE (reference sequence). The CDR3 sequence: CASSLTGSTDTQYF. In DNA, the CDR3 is TGTGCCAGCAGCTTGACGGGAAGCACAGATACGCAGTATTTT.

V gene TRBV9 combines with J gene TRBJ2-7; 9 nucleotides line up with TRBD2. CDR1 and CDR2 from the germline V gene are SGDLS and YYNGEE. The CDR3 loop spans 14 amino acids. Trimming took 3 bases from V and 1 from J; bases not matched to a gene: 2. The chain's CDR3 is CASSAGLASYEQYF. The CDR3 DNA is TGTGCCAGCAGCGCGGGACTAGCTTCCTACGAGCAGTACTTC. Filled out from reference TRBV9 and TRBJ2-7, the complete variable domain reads DSGVTQTPKHLITATGQRVTLRCSPRSGDLSVYWYQQSLDQGLQFLIQYYNGEERAKGNILERFSAQQFPDLHSELNLSSLELGDSALYFCASSAGLASYEQYFGPGTRLTVT.

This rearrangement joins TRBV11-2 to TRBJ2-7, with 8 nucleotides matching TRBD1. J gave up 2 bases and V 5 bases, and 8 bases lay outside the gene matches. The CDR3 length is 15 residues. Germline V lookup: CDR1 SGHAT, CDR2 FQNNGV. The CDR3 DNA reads TGTGCCAGCAGCCCTGGGACAGGACGACCCTACGAGCAGTACTTC. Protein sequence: CASSPGTGRPYEQYF.

The CDR3 loop reads CASSQEAPRSNTEAFF. CDR3 nucleotides: TGCGCCAGCAGCCAAGAAGCTCCGCGATCGAACACTGAAGCTTTCTTT. The chain is built from TRBV4-1 and TRBJ1-1; D call uncertain. The CDR3 extends over 16 amino acids. V dropped 0 bases and J dropped 1 base, with 12 bases sitting between them. CDR1 and CDR2 from the germline V gene are MGHRA and YSYEKL.

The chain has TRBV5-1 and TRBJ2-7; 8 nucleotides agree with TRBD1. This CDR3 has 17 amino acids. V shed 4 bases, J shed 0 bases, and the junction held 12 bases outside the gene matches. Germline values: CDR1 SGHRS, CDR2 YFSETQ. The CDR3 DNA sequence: TGCGCCAGCAGCCTTTCCATTGGACAGGGAAGCTCCTACGAGCAGTACTTC. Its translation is CASSLSIGQGSSYEQYF.

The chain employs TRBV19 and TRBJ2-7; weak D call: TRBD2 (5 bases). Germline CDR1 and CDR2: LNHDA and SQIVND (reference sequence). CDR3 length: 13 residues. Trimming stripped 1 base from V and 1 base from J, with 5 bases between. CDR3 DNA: TGTGCCAGTAGTATAGGCGGGTCCTACGAGCAGTACTTC. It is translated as CASSIGGSYEQYF.

In DNA, the CDR3 is TGCAGTGCTAGTAAACGGACAGGGGAAGAGACCCAGTACTTC. It specifies CSASKRTGEETQYF. V usage is TRBV20-1 and J usage is TRBJ2-5, with TRBD1 matching 9 bases. Germline CDR1 and CDR2: DFQATT and SNEGSKA (reference sequence). V shed 3 bases, J shed 3 bases, and the junction held 5 bases outside the gene matches. The CDR3 length is 14 residues.

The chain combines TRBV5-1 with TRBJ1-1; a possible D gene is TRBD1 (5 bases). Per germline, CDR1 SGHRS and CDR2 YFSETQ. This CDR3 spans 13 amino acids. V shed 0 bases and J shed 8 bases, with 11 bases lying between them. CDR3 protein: CASSLAAGPEAFF. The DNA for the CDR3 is TGCGCCAGCAGCTTGGCGGCAGGGCCGGAAGCTTTCTTT.